Listed below are T cell receptor beta chains from one sample, sequenced in a study of T cells in Graves' hyperthyroidism and ophthalmopathy. MiXCR was run by TCRdb on the multiplex PCR reads, yielding one entry per CDR3 protein. Among about 680,000 distinct CDR3 sequences listed, 35% were seen once. Material: blood. These receptors were collected from a woman aged 40 to 50 with Graves' hyperthyroidism. Each CDR3 is given with its conserved first and last residue. The order of the fields is D gene, V gene, clone size, J gene, CDR3 protein, CDR3 DNA. The D gene is left open where the match is weak. The listing skips clone size in some rows; elsewhere it reads once, few, many or a size class.

>NA|TRBV14|many|TRBJ1-4
CASSQVAGSNEKLFF
TGTGCCAGCAGCCAAGTTGCAGGGAGTAATGAAAAACTGTTTTTT
>NA|TRBV10-2|few|TRBJ1-1
CASRARDNTEAFF
TGCGCCAGCAGGGCCAGGGATAACACTGAAGCTTTCTTT
>NA|TRBV4-1|few|TRBJ1-6
CASSQVGEGSPLHF
TGCGCCAGCAGCCAAGTGGGCGAGGGTTCACCCCTCCACTTT
>NA|TRBV20-1|many|TRBJ1-1
CSASWNTEAFF
TGCAGTGCTAGCTGGAACACTGAAGCTTTCTTT
>NA|TRBV6-5|NA|TRBJ1-5
CASRTRGLGSNQPQHF
TGTGCCAGCAGGACGAGGGGCTTGGGTAGCAATCAGCCCCAGCATTTT
>NA|TRBV2|many|TRBJ1-4
CASKGRTNEKLFF
TGTGCCAGCAAGGGGAGAACTAATGAAAAACTGTTTTTT
>NA|TRBV29-1|NA|TRBJ1-4
CSVDDGGGKEKLLF
TGCAGCGTTGACGACGGGGGCGGAAAGGAAAAACTGCTTTTT
>NA|TRBV15|NA|TRBJ2-3
CATSRGSGAGDTQYF
TGTGCCACCAGCAGAGGGTCAGGGGCGGGAGATACGCAGTATTTT
>NA|TRBV7-9|NA|TRBJ1-1
CTSSSRARGTEAFF
TGTACCAGCAGCTCCCGGGCCAGGGGCACTGAAGCTTTCTTT
>NA|TRBV7-2|few|TRBJ2-7
CASSLSVGELDEQYF
TGTGCCAGCAGCTTATCTGTCGGGGAACTCGACGAGCAGTACTTC
>NA|TRBV7-3|NA|TRBJ1-2
CASSGLGGYTF
TGTGCCAGCAGTGGGCTCGGGGGCTACACCTTC
>NA|TRBV10-3|NA|TRBJ2-7
CAISPTATRGGEQYF
TGTGCCATCAGCCCTACCGCGACCCGAGGCGGCGAGCAGTACTTC
>NA|TRBV2|NA|TRBJ1-1
CASSFFSWENTEAFF
TGTGCCAGCAGTTTTTTTTCCTGGGAGAACACTGAAGCTTTCTTT
>NA|TRBV19|NA|TRBJ1-4
CASSPGKATNEKLFF
TGTGCCAGTAGTCCGGGAAAGGCAACTAATGAAAAACTGTTTTTT
>TRBD1|TRBV20-1|NA|TRBJ2-7
CSASQRTGGYGYEQYF
TGCAGTGCTAGCCAACGGACAGGGGGCTATGGCTACGAGCAGTACTTC
>NA|TRBV6-5|few|TRBJ2-6
CASSYGRWSSGANVLTF
TGTGCCAGCAGTTACGGCAGGTGGTCCTCTGGGGCCAACGTCCTGACTTTC
>NA|TRBV6-5|NA|TRBJ1-1
CASRAPGTEAFF
TGTGCCAGCAGAGCCCCCGGCACTGAAGCTTTCTTT
>NA|TRBV19|many|TRBJ2-2
CASSHPTGELFF
TGTGCCAGTAGCCATCCGACCGGGGAGCTGTTTTTT
>TRBD1|TRBV7-2|NA|TRBJ2-7
CANSRGQGYYEQYF
TGTGCCAACAGCAGGGGACAGGGGTACTACGAGCAGTACTTC
>TRBD1|TRBV9|many|TRBJ2-2
CASSADRRNTGELFF
TGTGCCAGCAGCGCGGACAGGCGGAACACCGGGGAGCTGTTTTTT
>NA|TRBV10-3|many|TRBJ2-2
CAILRQGSGELFF
TGTGCCATCCTCCGGCAGGGTTCCGGGGAGCTGTTTTTT
>TRBD1|TRBV20-1|NA|TRBJ1-4
CRGSGGTGDEKLFF
TGCAGGGGAAGCGGCGGGACAGGGGATGAAAAACTGTTTTTT
>NA|TRBV7-9|many|TRBJ2-5
CASSRLSGVQETQYF
TGTGCCAGCAGCCGTTTATCGGGTGTCCAAGAGACCCAGTACTTC
>NA|TRBV7-6|many|TRBJ1-4
CASSLVSVRDHIPTNEKLFF
TGTGCCAGCAGCTTAGTTTCGGTCCGGGACCATATCCCAACTAATGAAAAACTGTTTTTT
>NA|TRBV5-1|many|TRBJ2-2
CASRTSLLNTGELFF
TGCGCCAGCAGAACCTCTCTCCTGAACACCGGGGAGCTGTTTTTT
>TRBD1|TRBV7-9|many|TRBJ1-2
CASSLDRDSGGYTF
TGTGCCAGCAGCTTGGACAGGGATTCGGGAGGCTACACCTTC
>TRBD1|TRBV2|few|TRBJ1-4
CASLAGGLTNEKLFF
TGTGCCAGCCTCGCAGGGGGTCTGACTAATGAAAAACTGTTTTTT
>TRBD1|TRBV7-9|NA|TRBJ1-4
CASAPLEGTERVEKLFF
TGTGCCAGCGCCCCCCTCGAAGGGACAGAAAGGGTCGAAAAACTGTTTTTT
>NA|TRBV12-3/TRBV12-4|many|TRBJ1-6
CASSPRNANSPLHF
TGTGCCAGCAGTCCCAGGAACGCTAATTCACCCCTCCACTTT
>TRBD1|TRBV10-3|NA|TRBJ2-6
CAISEEVDRAGANVLTF
TGTGCCATCAGTGAGGAAGTGGACAGGGCTGGGGCCAACGTCCTGACTTTC
>TRBD1|TRBV12-3/TRBV12-4|many|TRBJ1-2
CASSFWDSGVYGYTF
TGTGCCAGCAGTTTCTGGGACAGCGGGGTCTATGGCTACACCTTC
>TRBD1|TRBV27|NA|TRBJ2-7
CASSLKGTAYEQYF
TGTGCCAGCAGTTTAAAAGGGACAGCCTACGAGCAGTACTTC
>TRBD1|TRBV18|NA|TRBJ1-1
CASSPWQGDEAFF
TGTGCCAGCTCACCATGGCAGGGGGATGAAGCTTTCTTT
>NA|TRBV5-1|few|TRBJ1-1
CASSLAPQAQATEAFF
TGCGCCAGCAGCTTGGCCCCGCAGGCCCAGGCCACTGAAGCTTTCTTT
>NA|TRBV5-1|few|TRBJ1-1
CASSLELFTEAFF
TGCGCCAGCAGCTTGGAATTGTTCACTGAAGCTTTCTTT
>TRBD2|TRBV19|NA|TRBJ2-5
CASSAGGETQYF
TGTGCCAGCAGTGCGGGGGGAGAGACCCAGTACTTC
>NA|TRBV11-2|NA|TRBJ1-5
CASSQYGTPNQPQHF
TGTGCCAGCAGCCAGTACGGGACACCCAATCAGCCCCAGCATTTT
>NA|TRBV25-1|few|TRBJ1-2
CASSLGGLHNYGYTF
TGTGCCAGCAGTTTAGGAGGACTCCACAACTATGGCTACACCTTC
>TRBD1|TRBV7-2|NA|TRBJ2-7
CASSPSGQGAEEQYF
TGTGCCAGCAGCCCGTCGGGACAGGGGGCAGAAGAGCAGTACTTC
>NA|TRBV3-1|once|TRBJ1-3
CASSQDQRSGNTIYF
TGTGCCAGCAGCCAAGATCAACGCTCTGGAAACACCATATATTTT
>NA|TRBV2|many|TRBJ2-7
CASRDFFNSYEQYF
TGTGCCAGCAGGGACTTTTTCAACTCCTACGAGCAGTACTTC